These T cell receptor beta chains were read from a single sample in a study of blood T cell repertoires in COVID-19. Data came from immunoSEQ multiplex PCR; TCRdb stores just in-frame clones and leaves some out. The table records tens of thousands of clones, around 77% of them present only once. The sequencing input was peripheral blood. These receptors were collected from a woman over 75 with acute or convalescent COVID-19. Each CDR3 is given with its conserved first and last residue. D genes are given only for firm matches. Clone size is given for some rows only: seen once, a few or many times, or a class if the clone is expanded.

d_call,clone_size,j_call,v_call,cdr3_aa,cdr3_nt
NA,NA,TRBJ1-4,TRBV16,CASSQSAGYEKLFF,TGTGCCAGCAGCCAATCGGCAGGATACGAAAAACTGTTTTTT
TRBD1,NA,TRBJ2-7,TRBV12-3/TRBV12-4,CASRATGGGEQYF,TGTGCCAGCAGGGCGACAGGGGGCGGCGAGCAGTACTTC
TRBD1,NA,TRBJ1-2,TRBV7-9,CASSSAGQTTYGYTF,TGTGCCAGCAGCTCGGCGGGACAGACGACCTATGGCTACACCTTC
NA,NA,TRBJ1-6,TRBV5-4,CASSLKAVGSPLHF,TGTGCCAGCAGCTTGAAGGCGGTAGGATCACCCCTCCACTTT
TRBD1,few,TRBJ2-7,TRBV7-9,CASSSLPRGQGRRYEQYF,TGTGCCAGCAGCTCCCTCCCTAGGGGACAGGGGAGAAGGTACGAGCAGTACTTC
NA,NA,TRBJ2-5,TRBV29-1,CSVEGRGGETQYF,TGCAGCGTTGAAGGCCGAGGGGGAGAGACCCAGTACTTC
TRBD2,NA,TRBJ2-7,TRBV5-6,CASSFPAGDEQYF,TGTGCCAGCAGCTTCCCAGCGGGAGATGAGCAGTACTTC
TRBD2,NA,TRBJ2-1,TRBV5-1,CASSLLAGGPGEQFF,TGCGCCAGCAGCTTACTAGCGGGAGGGCCCGGTGAGCAGTTCTTC
TRBD2,NA,TRBJ2-5,TRBV6-4,CASSDLNSSRSLAGGEETQYF,TGTGCCAGCAGTGACTTAAATTCGAGTCGATCACTAGCGGGAGGTGAAGAGACCCAGTACTTC
TRBD2,NA,TRBJ2-3,TRBV7-2,CASSLAGGVPTDTQYF,TGTGCCAGCAGCTTAGCGGGGGGGGTACCCACAGATACGCAGTATTTT
TRBD2,NA,TRBJ2-7,TRBV11-2,CASTLAGGSGNGEQYF,TGTGCCAGCACACTAGCCGGGGGTAGCGGGAACGGCGAGCAGTACTTC
NA,NA,TRBJ1-4,TRBV2,CASSSPFSGETNEKLFF,TGTGCCAGCAGCAGCCCTTTTTCGGGGGAGACTAATGAAAAACTGTTTTTT
TRBD1,NA,TRBJ1-5,TRBV4-1,CASSQNRGRQPQHF,TGCGCCAGCAGCCAAAACAGGGGTCGACAGCCCCAGCATTTT
NA,NA,TRBJ2-2,TRBV7-2,CASSSGTSRYTGELFF,TGTGCCAGCAGCTCCGGGACTTCCCGGTACACCGGGGAGCTGTTTTTT
NA,NA,TRBJ2-1,TRBV6-6,CASSYPGVNEQFF,TGTGCCAGCAGTTATCCAGGTGTTAATGAGCAGTTCTTC
TRBD2,NA,TRBJ2-7,TRBV3-1/TRBV3-2,CASSQDPRGSGVRSSYEQYF,TGTGCCAGCAGCCAAGATCCCCGGGGTAGCGGGGTTCGGAGCTCCTACGAGCAGTACTTC
NA,many,TRBJ2-3,TRBV15,CATSRGATSTDTQYF,TGTGCCACCAGCAGAGGGGCCACGAGCACAGATACGCAGTATTTT
TRBD1,NA,TRBJ1-2,TRBV6-5,CASRDQGAGGYTF,TGTGCCAGCAGGGACCAGGGGGCTGGTGGCTACACCTTC
NA,NA,TRBJ1-1,TRBV19,CASSDSRDTEAFF,TGTGCCAGTAGCGATAGCCGGGACACTGAAGCTTTCTTT
NA,NA,TRBJ2-5,TRBV9,CASSAQIQETQYF,TGTGCCAGCAGCGCACAGATACAAGAGACCCAGTACTTC
NA,NA,TRBJ2-1,TRBV9,CASSGRAHLVAGSEQFF,TGTGCCAGCAGCGGACGTGCCCATCTTGTCGCGGGGAGTGAGCAGTTCTTC
TRBD2,NA,TRBJ2-1,TRBV18,CASSPPLGLAGGSNEQFF,TGTGCCAGCTCACCACCGTTAGGACTAGCGGGAGGATCGAATGAGCAGTTCTTC
TRBD1,NA,TRBJ2-7,TRBV13,CASSETGGGYEQYF,TGTGCCAGCAGCGAGACAGGGGGCGGATACGAGCAGTACTTC
TRBD2,NA,TRBJ2-1,TRBV7-8,CASSRGVLAGNEQFF,TGTGCCAGCAGCAGGGGAGTACTAGCGGGGAATGAGCAGTTCTTC
TRBD1,NA,TRBJ1-1,TRBV6-5,CASSLARDRGRRLAFF,TGTGCCAGCAGTTTAGCCCGGGACAGGGGGCGCAGGTTGGCTTTCTTT
NA,NA,TRBJ1-6,TRBV7-9,CASSTSQRTVYNSPLHF,TGTGCCAGCAGCACATCACAAAGGACAGTTTATAATTCACCCCTCCACTTT
NA,NA,TRBJ1-5,TRBV12-2,CASRSLPGDFFHYSNQPQHF,TGTGCAAGTCGCTCTCTGCCGGGAGACTTTTTCCATTATAGCAATCAGCCCCAGCATTTT
NA,NA,TRBJ1-1,TRBV18,CASSPEDRNTEAFF,TGTGCCAGCTCACCAGAGGACAGGAACACTGAAGCTTTCTTT
NA,NA,TRBJ2-1,TRBV19,CASSIRGANNEQFF,TGTGCCAGTAGTATTCGGGGTGCCAACAATGAGCAGTTCTTC